The T cell receptor beta chain described here comes from a study of CD8 T cells in ankylosing spondylitis (TCRdb year 2017). Background for the entire study: T cell receptor beta repertoires were profiled in healthy donors and ankylosing spondylitis patients so that disease-linked TCR variants could be found. The full study cohort was made up of about 24 ankylosing spondylitis patients and 108 healthy donors. Peripheral blood samples were taken, and synovial fluid was additionally collected from ankylosing spondylitis patients.

Points the paper makes about the study in general: According to the report, matched synovial fluid samples from ankylosing spondylitis patients were significantly enriched for the disease-linked clones. A TCR beta motif made up of several highly homologous amino acid variants appeared to be characteristic of blood from ankylosing spondylitis patients. Some TCR beta motif variants had previously been reported in synovial fluid and blood of reactive arthritis patients, which suggested common disease-initiation mechanisms. A CD8+ phenotype was shown by the disease-linked clones, which were found at relatively low frequencies in peripheral blood.

For CDR1 and CDR2, the germline V gene (reference sequence) lists MNHEY and SMNVEV. Trimming removed 2 bases from V and 8 bases from J, leaving 13 bases between the germline ends. Reading from cysteine to phenylalanine, the CDR3 counts 14 amino acids. Solely the CDR3 DNA is kept, with 42 bases framed from the first base. Sequencing was performed on an Illumina HiSeq 2500. TCR beta libraries were prepared by quantitative 5'-RACE with molecular barcodes. Turning to the authors' computational methods: Disease-linked TCR variants were identified with a new computational method built on a probabilistic model of VDJ rearrangement. Using fastp at Q25 and MiXCR, TCRdb reprocessed the public reads and kept productive beta chains. Each entry merges the rows of one CDR3 protein and shows their most common DNA and genes. These V and J calls rely on TCRdb rather than the paper's analysis. The sample data list about 540,000 distinct CDR3 sequences, and about 13% of these were observed just once. Clones ranked in the top ten supply around 6.8% of the sample.

Only a few counts were recorded for this clonotype. Its antigen is still unknown. Per-nucleotide qualities are absent, and no much larger clonotype sits a single base away. The sequencing input was blood, either unsorted or a sorted T cell fraction (not recorded which). The chain joins TRBV27 to TRBJ2-1, with TRBD2 perhaps the D gene, on 5 matching bases. The source of this sequence is a male donor with ankylosing spondylitis. DNA sequence: TGTGCCAGCAGTTTAGGGCGGGTGGGCGATGAGCAGTTCTTC. The resulting protein is CASSLGRVGDEQFF.